Each of the 13 T cell receptor beta chains below was sequenced from the same sample in a study of OX40 agonist ivuxolimab in advanced cancers. Clones were read by immunoSEQ multiplex PCR, and TCRdb kept only the in-frame ones, dropping some. The table has about 11,000 clones, 86% seen once. The sample here was CD4+ or CD8+ T cells sorted from blood, taken in a trial of the OX40 agonist ivuxolimab. These receptors all come from an adult with an advanced solid tumor such as melanoma, head and neck, liver or kidney cancer.

The rearrangement links TRBV7-9 to TRBJ1-2; TRBD1 is a possible D gene (6 bases). This CDR3 region has 14 residues. Trimming stripped 4 bases from V and 4 bases from J, with 13 bases between. The germline V gene encodes CDR1 SEHNR and CDR2 FQNEAQ (reference sequence). This CDR3 reads CASSWSGQSYGYTF. The DNA of the CDR3 is TGTGCCAGCAGCTGGAGCGGACAGAGCTATGGCTACACCTTC. The entire variable domain, with the rest obtained from reference TRBV7-9 and TRBJ1-2, is as follows: DTGVSQNPRHKITKRGQNVTFRCDPISEHNRLYWYRQTLGQGPEFLTYFQNEAQLEKSRLLSDRFSAERPKGSFSTLEIQRTEQGDSAMYLCASSWSGQSYGYTFGSGTRLTVV.

The gene calls are TRBV2 and TRBJ1-2, with D tentatively TRBD1 (6 bases). Trimming took 10 bases from V and 5 from J, leaving 14 bases between them. This CDR3 has 12 residues. The V gene's germline CDR1 is SNHLY and CDR2 FYNNEI. This CDR3 reads CATLAGAYGYTF. The CDR3 DNA reads TGTGCCACCCTGGCAGGGGCTTATGGCTACACCTTC.

The sample holds a few counts of this clone. The chain recombines TRBV7-9 with TRBJ2-7; 10 bases map to TRBD1. The junction had 12 bases not matched to a gene; V was cut back by 4 bases and J by 3 bases. This CDR3 has 17 amino acids. The germline V gene has CDR1 SEHNR and CDR2 FQNEAQ (reference sequence). The CDR3 spells CASSSIPGQGRGYEQYF. Written as DNA, the CDR3 is TGTGCCAGCAGCTCCATCCCGGGACAGGGGCGAGGCTACGAGCAGTACTTC.

V is TRBV4-2 and J is TRBJ2-7; 13 bases map to TRBD2. J lost 4 bases, V lost 4 bases, and 4 bases had no gene match. CDR1 is LGHNA, CDR2 YNFKEQ, per germline. The CDR3 is 15 amino acids. The CDR3 DNA is TGTGCCAGCAGCCCAGGACTAGCGGGAGCGTACGAGCAGTACTTC. Protein sequence: CASSPGLAGAYEQYF.

The chain employs TRBV5-1 and TRBJ2-1; 8 nucleotides match TRBD2. The CDR3 spans 15 residues. J gave up 7 bases and V 5 bases, and 11 bases lay outside the gene matches. Looked up from germline, CDR1 is SGHRS and CDR2 is YFSETQ. CDR3 DNA: TGCGCCAGCAGACCTCTAGCGGGTCTACCTAATGAGCAGTTCTTC. Amino acid sequence: CASRPLAGLPNEQFF.

CDR3 DNA sequence: TGTGCCAGCAGTGAATCTAATGGGGGCACCGGGGAGCTGTTTTTT. Translated: CASSESNGGTGELFF. This chain joins TRBV6-1 and TRBJ2-2; the D gene could be TRBD1 or TRBD2 (5 bases each). CDR1 is MNHNS and CDR2 is SASEGT in the germline V gene. V was pared by 2 bases and J by 4 bases, with 11 bases between. This CDR3 is 15 amino acids long.

The V and J genes are TRBV10-3 and TRBJ2-7; D is undetermined. The CDR3 is made up of 11 amino acids. Germline V gene lookup returns CDR1 ENHRY and CDR2 SYGVKD. Trimming took 7 bases from V and 2 from J, leaving 6 bases between them. The CDR3 protein is CAIKGTYEQYF. CDR3 in DNA: TGTGCCATCAAGGGAACCTACGAGCAGTACTTC.

This chain uses TRBV27 with TRBJ1-5, with a tentative D call TRBD1 (5 bases). The CDR3 spans 14 residues. The germline gives CDR1 MNHEY, CDR2 SMNVEV (reference sequence). V was cut by 8 bases and J by 2 bases, with 13 bases left in between. DNA for the CDR3: TGTGCCAGCGGGGGGGGTGAGGGCAATCAGCCCCAGCATTTT. It encodes CASGGGEGNQPQHF.

V and J are TRBV27 and TRBJ2-7; weak D call: TRBD2 (7 bases). The length of the CDR3 is 16 residues. CDR1 MNHEY and CDR2 SMNVEV come from the germline V gene (reference sequence). The V gene lost 5 bases and the J gene lost 0 bases, with 17 bases spanning the gap. CDR3 protein: CASSLGGGALSYEQYF. CDR3 bases: TGTGCCAGCAGTCTAGGGGGAGGGGCTCTCTCCTACGAGCAGTACTTC.

The genes are TRBV6-5 and TRBJ2-1; D might be TRBD2 (5 bases). V was shortened by 4 bases and J by 9 bases, with 10 bases between the two germline ends. The germline gives CDR1 MNHEY, CDR2 SVGAGI. This CDR3 has 12 residues. In nucleotides, the CDR3 is TGTGCCAGCAGTTCCGAGGGCCGTGAGCAGTTCTTC. Translating it yields CASSSEGREQFF.

V usage is TRBV10-3 and J usage is TRBJ2-7; D perhaps matches TRBD2 (6 bases). The CDR3 consists of 11 residues. Deletions cut 11 bases from V and 9 bases from J, with 17 bases between. CDR1 and CDR2 from the germline V gene are ENHRY and SYGVKD. CDR3 sequence (DNA): TGTGCCGTCCGGGGTAGCGGAGTGCAGTACTTC. It codes for CAVRGSGVQYF.

The chain carries TRBV6-9 and TRBJ2-7; D possibly corresponds to TRBD2 (6 bases). Trimming took off 5 bases at V and 0 bases at J, with 17 bases between the two ends. There are 16 residues in the CDR3. Germline CDR1 reads MNHGY; CDR2 reads SVAAGI. CDR3 protein: CASSEEGGIGSYEQYF. DNA for the CDR3: TGTGCCAGCAGTGAAGAGGGCGGGATAGGCTCCTACGAGCAGTACTTC.

The genes are TRBV2 and TRBJ2-1; 8 nucleotides agree with TRBD2. Germline-derived CDR1 and CDR2 are SNHLY and FYNNEI. The V segment lost 11 bases and the J segment 7 bases; nucleotides outside the gene matches: 10. This CDR3 is 13 amino acids long. The CDR3: CAGKAGAGNEQFF. The DNA of the CDR3 is TGTGCCGGAAAAGCGGGAGCGGGTAATGAGCAGTTCTTC.